This record concerns one TCR beta chain sequence. The antigen is not known. Cycle 7 day 1, cycle 4 day 1, and baseline were the timepoints at which blood was sampled. This record comes from a study of OX40 agonist ivuxolimab in advanced cancers. Germline CDR1 GTSNPN, CDR2 SVGIG (reference sequence). After removal of 3 bases from V and 5 bases from J, the junction contained 14 bases not matched to a gene. This CDR3 has 16 residues. Broader study findings: Low normalized T-cell clonal expansion also characterized some of the nonresponders.

Generated by immunoSEQ multiplex PCR, the TCRdb table keeps only in-frame clones and is missing some. The table lists some 80,000 clones, 65% to 90% of them singletons. The rearrangement joins TRBV30 to TRBJ1-1; 8 positions agree with TRBD1. The starting material was CD4+ or CD8+ T cells sorted from blood, obtained in a trial of the OX40 agonist ivuxolimab. This TCR derives from an adult with an advanced solid tumor such as melanoma, head and neck, liver or kidney cancer. This CDR3 reads CAWSPFSGGTGTEAFF. The CDR3 DNA follows: TGTGCCTGGAGCCCCTTCTCAGGGGGCACGGGGACTGAAGCTTTCTTT.